Each of the 20 T cell receptor beta chains below was sequenced from the same sample in a study of blood T cell repertoires in COVID-19. The method was immunoSEQ multiplex PCR; TCRdb's version includes in-frame clones alone and lacks a portion of them. The table has about 84,000 clones, roughly 80% seen once. The specimen was peripheral blood. The receptors here all came from a woman aged 80 or older with acute or convalescent COVID-19.

The chain links TRBV30 to TRBJ2-3, with D tentatively TRBD2 (6 bases). Germline CDR1 reads GTSNPN; CDR2 reads SVGIG (reference sequence). The V end was cut by 0 bases, the J end by 9 bases, with 13 bases between. The CDR3 runs to 13 residues. CDR3 amino acids: CAWSVQAEGTQYF. CDR3 in DNA: TGTGCCTGGAGTGTGCAGGCGGAGGGGACGCAGTATTTT.

The chain has TRBV19 and TRBJ1-3; 7 positions match TRBD1. CDR1 is LNHDA, CDR2 SQIVND, per germline (reference sequence). The CDR3 loop spans 14 amino acids. Trimming removed 3 bases from V and 3 bases from J; junction bases left unmatched: 2. DNA of the CDR3: TGTGCCAGTAGTATCGGACAGGTTGGAAACACCATATATTTT. Translated, it gives CASSIGQVGNTIYF.

The chain joins TRBV7-6 to TRBJ2-2, with a tentative D call TRBD1 (5 bases). The CDR3 has 13 residues. Germline values: CDR1 SGHVS, CDR2 FNYEAQ. Trimming shortened V by 5 bases and J by 4 bases, and 8 bases separated the two germline ends. This CDR3 reads CASSPGFTGELFF. CDR3 sequence (DNA): TGTGCCAGCAGCCCAGGGTTCACCGGGGAGCTGTTTTTT.

V is TRBV7-2 and J is TRBJ1-1, with D hard to call. The CDR3 is 15 residues long. V was pared by 5 bases and J by 1 base, with 14 bases between. Germline CDR1 SGHTA, CDR2 FQGNSA. CDR3 DNA: TGTGCCAGCAGCACCCGAGTCGGTGGGAACACTGAAGCTTTCTTT. This sequence encodes CASSTRVGGNTEAFF.

This sequence joins TRBV30 and TRBJ1-4; the match to TRBD1 covers 8 bases. The V segment lost 3 bases and the J segment 10 bases; nucleotides outside the gene matches: 10. This CDR3 spans 14 amino acids. Germline V gene sequence: CDR1 GTSNPN, CDR2 SVGIG (reference sequence). The CDR3 DNA reads as TGTGCCTGGAGGGAAATGCCCGGACAGGGAAAACTGTTTTTT. Protein: CAWREMPGQGKLFF.

The chain employs TRBV7-9 and TRBJ1-3; D not resolved. This CDR3 spans 16 amino acids. Trimming pared 5 bases from V and 0 bases from J, leaving 14 bases between. Germline CDR1 and CDR2: SEHNR and FQNEAQ (reference sequence). Here the CDR3 reads CASSPGGPVSGNTIYF. In DNA, the CDR3 is TGTGCCAGCAGCCCAGGCGGGCCTGTCTCTGGAAACACCATATATTTT.

The chain uses TRBV7-2 and TRBJ2-7, with 11 bases lining up with TRBD2. Trimming removed 1 base from V and 0 bases from J; junction bases left unmatched: 8. Germline-derived CDR1 and CDR2 are SGHTA and FQGNSA. The CDR3 is 18 residues long. The CDR3, as DNA: TGTGCCAGCAGCTTAGAAGCTAGCGGGGGGTTTACCTCCTACGAGCAGTACTTC. Translated, it gives CASSLEASGGFTSYEQYF.

Only a few counts were recorded for this clone. The V and J genes are TRBV27 and TRBJ1-2; D is undetermined. CDR1 is MNHEY, CDR2 SMNVEV, per germline (reference sequence). V was trimmed by 0 bases and J by 5 bases, leaving 16 bases between them. The CDR3 length is 16 residues. CDR3: CASSLSAVGGKYGYTF. The CDR3 DNA is TGTGCCAGCAGTTTATCCGCAGTCGGAGGGAAGTATGGCTACACCTTC.

The chain combines TRBV6-1 with TRBJ1-5, with D hard to call. This CDR3 is 17 amino acids long. Between the trimmed V and J ends, which lost 1 base and 0 bases, there was a span of 13 bases. CDR1 is MNHNS, CDR2 SASEGT, per germline. Written as DNA, the CDR3 is TGTGCCAGCAGTGAAGGACTGGGAGGCTATAGCAATCAGCCCCAGCATTTT. Translating it yields CASSEGLGGYSNQPQHF.

V and J are TRBV6-1 and TRBJ1-3; D gene ambiguous. CDR1 MNHNS and CDR2 SASEGT come from the germline V gene. CDR3 size: 16 residues. Trimming cost V 1 base and J 4 bases, with 14 bases left between them. CDR3 region: CASSEGLSQFGNTIYF. CDR3 DNA: TGTGCCAGCAGTGAAGGTCTCAGTCAATTCGGAAACACCATATATTTT.

The CDR3 loop reads CASSLGAGPQETQYF. In DNA, the CDR3 is TGCGCCAGCAGCTTGGGGGCGGGGCCGCAAGAGACCCAGTACTTC. V gene TRBV5-1 combines with J gene TRBJ2-5; D might be TRBD2 (6 bases). Germline CDR1 SGHRS, CDR2 YFSETQ. The CDR3 is 15 residues long. The V end was cut by 0 bases, the J end by 2 bases, with 11 bases between. Supplemented by reference TRBV5-1 and TRBJ2-5, the full variable domain reads KAGVTQTPRYLIKTRGQQVTLSCSPISGHRSVSWYQQTPGQGLQFLFEYFSETQRNKGNFPGRFSGRQFSNSRSEMNVSTLELGDSALYLCASSLGAGPQETQYFGPGTRLLVL.

The V call is TRBV6-5, the J call TRBJ2-1, with D possibly TRBD2 on 5 matching bases. There are 14 residues in the CDR3. Looked up from germline, CDR1 is MNHEY and CDR2 is SVGAGI. V was shortened by 5 bases and J by 1 base, with 9 bases between the two germline ends. The CDR3 coding sequence is TGTGCCAGCAGTCCCGGGGTTTCCTACAATGAGCAGTTCTTC. It yields the protein CASSPGVSYNEQFF.

The chain carries TRBV19 and TRBJ1-5; D may be TRBD1 (6 bases). V lost 1 base, J lost 0 bases, and 13 bases lay in between. The germline CDR1 and CDR2 sequences are LNHDA and SQIVND (reference sequence). The CDR3 totals 17 residues. The CDR3 DNA sequence: TGTGCCAGTAGTATAGGCCTCCTCAGGGGTAGCAATCAGCCCCAGCATTTT. This codes for CASSIGLLRGSNQPQHF.

The chain is built from TRBV18 and TRBJ2-1, with 10 nucleotides matching TRBD1. V lost 3 bases, J lost 7 bases, and 6 bases stayed unmatched. Looked up from germline, CDR1 is KGHSH and CDR2 is LQKENI. This CDR3 comprises 15 residues. CDR3 DNA: TGTGCCAGCTCACCCGTCCCGGGACAGGGGAATGAGCAGTTCTTC. It translates to CASSPVPGQGNEQFF.

The chain has TRBV6-1 and TRBJ1-2; maybe TRBD1 (6 bases). V lost 1 base, J lost 4 bases, and 13 bases lay in between. From germline, CDR1 is MNHNS and CDR2 SASEGT. The CDR3 sequence is 15 residues long. CDR3 residues: CASSEVRGGSYGYTF. The CDR3 DNA reads as TGTGCCAGCAGTGAAGTTCGAGGGGGAAGCTATGGCTACACCTTC.

This chain joins TRBV6-5 and TRBJ2-1; 10 bases are a match to TRBD2. Germline CDR1 reads MNHEY; CDR2 reads SVGAGI. This CDR3 is built from 15 residues. The V gene end was trimmed by 4 bases and the J gene end by 7 bases; junction bases not matched to a gene: 7. CDR3 DNA sequence: TGTGCCAGCAGTTCGAGCGGGGGGGCCTCAAATGAGCAGTTCTTC. This translates into CASSSSGGASNEQFF.

This rearrangement joins TRBV7-6 to TRBJ2-7; 8 bases agree with TRBD1. This CDR3 region has 17 residues. The germline V gene encodes CDR1 SGHVS and CDR2 FNYEAQ. With 0 bases clipped from V and 2 bases from J, the junction kept 9 bases outside the gene matches. As DNA, the CDR3 is TGTGCCAGCAGCTTAGCGGCGGTCGGGACAGGCACCTACGAGCAGTACTTC. This translates into CASSLAAVGTGTYEQYF.

In nucleotides, the CDR3 is TGTGCCAGCAGCCAAGTCCAGGGGTATGGCTACACCTTC. The encoded protein is CASSQVQGYGYTF. This chain uses TRBV14 with TRBJ1-2; maybe TRBD1 (6 bases). V gave up 1 base and J gave up 5 bases, with 8 bases separating them. Germline CDR1 and CDR2: SGHDN and FVKESK. The CDR3 is made up of 13 amino acids.

The chain is built from TRBV7-2 and TRBJ1-2; possibly TRBD1 for D (5 bases). Trimming shortened V by 1 base and J by 6 bases, and 12 bases separated the two germline ends. The CDR3 contains 14 residues. In germline, CDR1 is SGHTA, CDR2 FQGNSA. CDR3 sequence (DNA): TGTGCCAGCAGCTTAGGGCAGGGTTCGAATGGCTACACCTTC. It encodes CASSLGQGSNGYTF.

The chain uses TRBV5-1 and TRBJ1-2; D not resolved. The germline CDR1 and CDR2 sequences are SGHRS and YFSETQ. Trimming pared 4 bases from V and 7 bases from J, leaving 14 bases between. CDR3 length: 13 residues. For the CDR3, the DNA is TGCGCCAGCAGCCCCCCCGCAGGTGGTGGCTACACCTTC. Protein sequence: CASSPPAGGGYTF.